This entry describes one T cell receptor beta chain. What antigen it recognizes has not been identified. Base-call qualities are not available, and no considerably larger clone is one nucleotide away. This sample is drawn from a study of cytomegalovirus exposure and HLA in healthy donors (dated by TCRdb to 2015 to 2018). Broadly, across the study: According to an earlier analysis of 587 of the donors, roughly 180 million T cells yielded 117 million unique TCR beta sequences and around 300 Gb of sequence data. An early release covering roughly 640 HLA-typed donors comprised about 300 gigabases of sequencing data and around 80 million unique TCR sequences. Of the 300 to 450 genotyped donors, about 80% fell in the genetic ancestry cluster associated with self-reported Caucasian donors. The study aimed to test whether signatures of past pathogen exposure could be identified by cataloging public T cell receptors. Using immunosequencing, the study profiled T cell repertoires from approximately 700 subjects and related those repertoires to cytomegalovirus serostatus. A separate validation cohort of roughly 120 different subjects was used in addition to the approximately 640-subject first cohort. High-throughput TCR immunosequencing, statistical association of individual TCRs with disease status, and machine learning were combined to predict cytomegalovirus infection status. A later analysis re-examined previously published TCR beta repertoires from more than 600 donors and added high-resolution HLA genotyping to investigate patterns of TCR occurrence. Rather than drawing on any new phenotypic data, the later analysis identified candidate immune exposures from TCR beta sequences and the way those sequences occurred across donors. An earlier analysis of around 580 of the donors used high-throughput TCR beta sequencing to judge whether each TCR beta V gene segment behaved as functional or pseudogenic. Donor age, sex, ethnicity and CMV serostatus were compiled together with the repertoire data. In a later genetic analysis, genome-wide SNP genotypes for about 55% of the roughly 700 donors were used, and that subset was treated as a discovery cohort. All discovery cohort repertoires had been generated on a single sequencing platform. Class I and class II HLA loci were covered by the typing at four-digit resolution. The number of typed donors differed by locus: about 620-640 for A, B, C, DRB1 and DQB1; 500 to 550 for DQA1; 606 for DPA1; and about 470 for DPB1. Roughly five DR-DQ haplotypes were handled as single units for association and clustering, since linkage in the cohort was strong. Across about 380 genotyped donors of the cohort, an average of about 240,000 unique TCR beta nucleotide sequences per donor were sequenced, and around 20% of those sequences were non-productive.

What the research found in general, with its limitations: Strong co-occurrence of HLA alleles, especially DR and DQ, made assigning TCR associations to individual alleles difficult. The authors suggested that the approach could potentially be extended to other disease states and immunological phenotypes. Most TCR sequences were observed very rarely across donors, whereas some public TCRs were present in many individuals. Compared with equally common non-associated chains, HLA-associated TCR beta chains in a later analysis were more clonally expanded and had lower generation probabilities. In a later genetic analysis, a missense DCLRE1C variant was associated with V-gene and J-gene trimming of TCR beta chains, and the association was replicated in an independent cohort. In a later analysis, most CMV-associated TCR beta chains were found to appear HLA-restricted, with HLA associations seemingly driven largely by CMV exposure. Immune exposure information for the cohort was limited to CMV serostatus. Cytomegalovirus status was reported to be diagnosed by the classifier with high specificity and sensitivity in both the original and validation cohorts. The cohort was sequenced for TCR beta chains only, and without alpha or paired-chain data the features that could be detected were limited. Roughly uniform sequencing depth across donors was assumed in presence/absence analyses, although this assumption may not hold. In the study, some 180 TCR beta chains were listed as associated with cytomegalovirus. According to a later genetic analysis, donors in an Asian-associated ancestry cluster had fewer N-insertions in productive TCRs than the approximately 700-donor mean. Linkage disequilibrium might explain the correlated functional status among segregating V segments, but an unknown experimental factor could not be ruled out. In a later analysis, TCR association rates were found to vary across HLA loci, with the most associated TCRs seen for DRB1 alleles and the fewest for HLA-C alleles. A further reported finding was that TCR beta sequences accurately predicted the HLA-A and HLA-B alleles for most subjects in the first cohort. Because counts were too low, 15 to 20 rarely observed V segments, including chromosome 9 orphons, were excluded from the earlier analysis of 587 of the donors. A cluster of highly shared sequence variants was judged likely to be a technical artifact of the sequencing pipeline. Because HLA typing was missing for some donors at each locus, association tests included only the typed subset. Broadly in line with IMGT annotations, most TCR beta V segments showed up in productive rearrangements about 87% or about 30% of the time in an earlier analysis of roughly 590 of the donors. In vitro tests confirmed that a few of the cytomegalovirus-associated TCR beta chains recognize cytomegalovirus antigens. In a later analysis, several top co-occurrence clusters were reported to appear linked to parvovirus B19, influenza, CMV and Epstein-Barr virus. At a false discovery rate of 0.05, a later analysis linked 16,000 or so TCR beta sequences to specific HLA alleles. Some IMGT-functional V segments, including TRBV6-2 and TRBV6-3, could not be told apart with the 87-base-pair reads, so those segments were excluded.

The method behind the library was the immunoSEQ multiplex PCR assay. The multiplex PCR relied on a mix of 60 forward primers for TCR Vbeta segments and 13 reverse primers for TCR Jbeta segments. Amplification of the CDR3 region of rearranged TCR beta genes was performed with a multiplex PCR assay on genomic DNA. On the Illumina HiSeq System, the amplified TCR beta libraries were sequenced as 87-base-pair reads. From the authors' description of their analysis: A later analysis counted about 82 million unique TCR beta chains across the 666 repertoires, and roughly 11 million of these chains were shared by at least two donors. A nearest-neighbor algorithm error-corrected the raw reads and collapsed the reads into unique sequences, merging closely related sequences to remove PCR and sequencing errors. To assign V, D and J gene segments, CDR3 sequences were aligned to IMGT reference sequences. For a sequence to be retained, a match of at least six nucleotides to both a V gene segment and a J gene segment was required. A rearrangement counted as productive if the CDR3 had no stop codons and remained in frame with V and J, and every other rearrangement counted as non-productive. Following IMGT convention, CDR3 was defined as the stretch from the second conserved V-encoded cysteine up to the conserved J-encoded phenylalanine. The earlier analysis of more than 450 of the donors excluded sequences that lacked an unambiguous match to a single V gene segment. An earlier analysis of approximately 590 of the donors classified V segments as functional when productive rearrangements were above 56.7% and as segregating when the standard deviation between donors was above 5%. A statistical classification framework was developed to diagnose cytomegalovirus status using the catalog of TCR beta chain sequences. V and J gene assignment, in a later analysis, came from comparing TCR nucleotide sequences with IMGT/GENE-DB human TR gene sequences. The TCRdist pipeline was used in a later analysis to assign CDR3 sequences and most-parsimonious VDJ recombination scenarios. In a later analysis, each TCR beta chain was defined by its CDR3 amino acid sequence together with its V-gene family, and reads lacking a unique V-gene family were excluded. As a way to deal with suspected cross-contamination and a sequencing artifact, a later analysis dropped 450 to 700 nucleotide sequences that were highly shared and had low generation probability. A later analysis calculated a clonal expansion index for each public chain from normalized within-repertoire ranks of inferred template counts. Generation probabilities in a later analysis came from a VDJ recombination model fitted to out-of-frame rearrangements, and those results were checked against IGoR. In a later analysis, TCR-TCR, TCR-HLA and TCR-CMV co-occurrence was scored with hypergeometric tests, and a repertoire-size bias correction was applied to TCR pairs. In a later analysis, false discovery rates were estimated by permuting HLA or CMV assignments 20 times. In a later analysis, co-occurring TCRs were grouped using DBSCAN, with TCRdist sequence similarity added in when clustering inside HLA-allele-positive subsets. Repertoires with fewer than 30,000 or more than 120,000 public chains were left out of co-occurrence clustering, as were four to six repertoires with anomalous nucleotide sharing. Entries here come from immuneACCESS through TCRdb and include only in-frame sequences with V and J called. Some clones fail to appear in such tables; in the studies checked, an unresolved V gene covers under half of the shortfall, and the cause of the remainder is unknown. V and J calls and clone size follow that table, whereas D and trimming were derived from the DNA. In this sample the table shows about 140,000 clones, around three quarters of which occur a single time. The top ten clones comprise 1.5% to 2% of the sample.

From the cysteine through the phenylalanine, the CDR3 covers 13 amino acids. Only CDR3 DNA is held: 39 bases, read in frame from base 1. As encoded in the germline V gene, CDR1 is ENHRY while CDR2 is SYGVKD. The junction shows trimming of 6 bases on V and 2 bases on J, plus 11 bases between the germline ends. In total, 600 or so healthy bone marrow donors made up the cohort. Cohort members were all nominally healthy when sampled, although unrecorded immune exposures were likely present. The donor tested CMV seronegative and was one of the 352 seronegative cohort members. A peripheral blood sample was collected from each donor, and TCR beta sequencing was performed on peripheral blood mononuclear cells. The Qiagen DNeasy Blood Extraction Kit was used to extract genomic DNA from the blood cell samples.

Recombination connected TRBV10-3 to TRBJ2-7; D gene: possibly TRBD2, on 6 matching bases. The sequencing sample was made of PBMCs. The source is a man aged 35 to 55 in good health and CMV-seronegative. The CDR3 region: CAISGSEPYEQYF. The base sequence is TGTGCCATCAGCGGGAGTGAACCCTACGAGCAGTACTTC.